This T cell receptor (beta chain) was retrieved from a study of T cells in Graves' hyperthyroidism and ophthalmopathy. Findings of the study overall: Patients with ophthalmopathy were separated from those with stable hyperthyroidism by a 13 V-J model. A median about 6 months before onset, the model predicted ophthalmopathy.

Regions amplified from RNA transcripts were the TCR beta CDR3 regions. The TCR CDR3 first-round RT-PCR relied on the HTBI primer set. TCRdb processed the multiplex PCR reads anew with MiXCR; each CDR3 protein has one entry. The data show some 620,000 distinct CDR3 sequences, 15% to 20% seen once. This CDR3 is 16 amino acids long. CDR1 SGHAT and CDR2 FQDESV come from the germline V gene (reference sequence). V shed 2 bases and J 5 bases; nucleotides not matched to a gene: 9. Graves' hyperthyroidism is called stable when ophthalmopathy does not progress within 18 months. Diagnoses rested on clinical symptoms, serum thyroxine and TRAb, thyroid ultrasound and orbital computed tomography. This clonotype appeared a few times. Its specificity is not known.

Sequenced sample: blood. The J gene is TRBJ2-7, the V gene TRBV11-1, with TRBD2 matching 10 bases. The receptor's source is a woman between 25 and 40 years old with Graves' hyperthyroidism. CDR3 nucleotides: TGTGCCAGCAGCTTAAGCGACCTAGCGGGAGTCGACGAGCAGTACTTC. As protein: CASSLSDLAGVDEQYF.